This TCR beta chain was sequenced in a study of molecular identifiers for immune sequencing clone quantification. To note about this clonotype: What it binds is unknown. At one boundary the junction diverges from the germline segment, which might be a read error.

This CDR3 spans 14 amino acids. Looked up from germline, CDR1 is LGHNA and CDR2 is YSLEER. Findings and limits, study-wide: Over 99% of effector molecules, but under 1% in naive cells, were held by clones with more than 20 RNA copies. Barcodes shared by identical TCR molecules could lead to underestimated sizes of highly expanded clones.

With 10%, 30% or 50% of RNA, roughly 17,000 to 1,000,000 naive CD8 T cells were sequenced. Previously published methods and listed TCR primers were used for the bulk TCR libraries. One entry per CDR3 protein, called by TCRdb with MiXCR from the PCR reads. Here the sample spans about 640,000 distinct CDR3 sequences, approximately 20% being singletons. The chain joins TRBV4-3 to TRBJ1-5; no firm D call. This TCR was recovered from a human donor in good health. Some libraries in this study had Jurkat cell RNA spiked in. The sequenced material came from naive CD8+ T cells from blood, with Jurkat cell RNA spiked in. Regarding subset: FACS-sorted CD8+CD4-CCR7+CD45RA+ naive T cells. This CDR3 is CASSQDLSDQPQHF. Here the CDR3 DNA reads TGCGCCAGCAGCCAAGATCTTAGCGATCAGCCCCAGCATTTT.